This TCR beta chain was identified in a study of blood T cells in healthy people across ages. Study information: About one barcoded beta molecule per two T cells was captured by template switching. General study findings and limits: Diversity of TCR beta per million T cells declined in a roughly linear way with age.

Using a J-beta primer mix together with a sample-barcoded 5' primer, a second PCR was run for about 6 to 11 cycles. From the 5' RACE reads, TCRdb called clonotypes with MiXCR, one entry per CDR3 protein. The profile shows roughly 800,000 distinct CDR3 sequences, under 40% of them singletons. Whenever a sample was processed, at least 6 million PBMCs were isolated. This clonotype was seen more than once but under ten times. The antigen is not known. This may stem from a read error, because a much larger clone lies one nucleotide away. The receptor was derived from a man younger than 30 in good health. The sequencing input was blood.

The CDR3 sequence is CASSVLSYNEQFF. Written as DNA, the CDR3 is TGTGCCAGCAGCGTCCTGTCGTACAATGAGCAGTTCTTC. This chain joins TRBV7-2 and TRBJ2-1; the D is unclear. This CDR3 is built from 13 residues. CDR1 is SGHTA, CDR2 FQGNSA, per germline. Trimming cost V 5 bases and J 4 bases, with 9 bases left between them. Drawing the rest from reference TRBV7-2 and TRBJ2-1, the complete variable domain is GAGVSQSPSNKVTEKGKDVELRCDPISGHTALYWYRQSLGQGLEFLIYFQGNSAPDKSGLPSDRFSAERTGGSVSTLTIQRTQQEDSAVYLCASSVLSYNEQFFGPGTRLTVL.